The T cell receptor beta chain under discussion was sequenced for a study of healthy donors' naive CD4 and CD8 T cells. In the study overall: A new alpha primer set targeted every functional IMGT alpha variant. Study-wide results and limits: Naive CD4+ and CD8+ cells reportedly differed in usage of most V and J genes. Around 14% of CD4/CD8 propensity variance appeared explained by V, J and CDR3 charge. Positive CDR3 charge linked to CD4+ cells, negative to CD8+ cells.

The CDR3 contains 14 residues. Germline CDR1 and CDR2: LNHDA and SQIVND (reference sequence). V lost 2 bases, J lost 3 bases, and 8 bases lay in between. About this clonotype: The antigen is not known.

Starting from 450 to 550 ng of total RNA, TCR libraries were made with linear amplification. Each CDR3 protein gets one entry after TCRdb re-called the reads with MiXCR. The sample holds about 200,000 distinct CDR3 sequences, nearly 75% seen once. Sequences were obtained from naive CD4+ and CD8+ T cells sorted from blood, pooled from several donors. The source is a pool of human donors in good health; the sample pools cells from several healthy donors. The chain recombines TRBV19 with TRBJ2-1; maybe TRBD1 (6 bases). The chain's CDR3 is CASSIPGDYNEQFF. The DNA for the CDR3 is TGTGCCAGTAGTATACCAGGGGACTACAATGAGCAGTTCTTC.